The following is a T cell receptor beta chain sequence with its context. Its specificity is not known. Libraries were prepared by immunoSEQ multiplex PCR; TCRdb keeps only in-frame clonotypes and omits some of them. The sample carries around 140,000 clones, more than 85% recorded once. This sample was included in a study of T cell responses to AZD1222 COVID-19 vaccine. Second doses that came at about 4 or about 12 weeks were put together. Study-level points and caveats: Baseline seropositivity occurred in only six AZD1222 recipients. Unmutated variant regions reportedly attract nearly half of all spike-specific TCRs. A mostly white British donor set with more females was recruited, and clonal diversity was possibly underestimated.

The CDR3 spans 14 residues. V was trimmed by 4 bases and J by 0 bases, leaving 12 bases between them. The germline gives CDR1 SQVTM, CDR2 ANQGSEA. This specimen consisted of peripheral blood, obtained 28 days after the second AZD1222 dose. The sequence came from an adult who received the AZD1222 COVID-19 vaccine. The chain employs TRBV29-1 and TRBJ1-1; no clear D. The CDR3 DNA sequence: TGCAGCGTTGTATCGGCCGGAATGAACACTGAAGCTTTCTTT. It is translated as CSVVSAGMNTEAFF.